This TCR beta chain was sequenced for a study of cytomegalovirus exposure and HLA in healthy donors. Overall study results and limits: As was reported, the classifier diagnosed cytomegalovirus status with high specificity and sensitivity.

A single count supports this clone. No antigen is known for it. The germline V gene encodes CDR1 LNHDA and CDR2 SQIVND (reference sequence). The CDR3 covers 13 residues. Trimming at V came to 5 bases and at J to 5 bases, leaving 6 bases not matched to a gene. The PCR had 60 Vbeta and 13 Jbeta primers. Assay: immunoSEQ multiplex PCR; the TCRdb copy retains only in-frame clones and omits some. The table lists about 120,000 clones, roughly 73% of them singletons. This clonotype was obtained from a woman in her thirties in good health and CMV-seronegative. Sequencing was carried out using PBMCs. The chain couples TRBV19 to TRBJ2-7; 7 bases align to TRBD2. The CDR3 DNA is TGTGCCAGTAGTCAGGGAGGGATCCACGAGCAGTACTTC. Amino acids: CASSQGGIHEQYF.